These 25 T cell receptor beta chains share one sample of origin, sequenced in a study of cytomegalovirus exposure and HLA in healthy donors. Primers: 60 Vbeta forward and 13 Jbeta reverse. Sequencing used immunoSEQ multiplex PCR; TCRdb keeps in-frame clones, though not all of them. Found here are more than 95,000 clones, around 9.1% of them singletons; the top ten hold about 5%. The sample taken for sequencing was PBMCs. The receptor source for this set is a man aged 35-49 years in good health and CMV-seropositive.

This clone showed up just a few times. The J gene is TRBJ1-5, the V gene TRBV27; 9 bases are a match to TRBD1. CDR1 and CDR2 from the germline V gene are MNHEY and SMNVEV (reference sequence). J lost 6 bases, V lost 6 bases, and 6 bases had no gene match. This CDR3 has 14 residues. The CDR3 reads CASRAQGAAQPQHF. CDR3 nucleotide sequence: TGTGCCAGCAGAGCACAGGGGGCGGCTCAGCCCCAGCATTTT.

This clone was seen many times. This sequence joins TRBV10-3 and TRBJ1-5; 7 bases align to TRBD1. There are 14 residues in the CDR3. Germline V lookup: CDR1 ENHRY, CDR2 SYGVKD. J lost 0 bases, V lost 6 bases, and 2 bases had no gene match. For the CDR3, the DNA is TGTGCCATCAGGGGACAGCTTAGCAATCAGCCCCAGCATTTT. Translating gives CAIRGQLSNQPQHF.

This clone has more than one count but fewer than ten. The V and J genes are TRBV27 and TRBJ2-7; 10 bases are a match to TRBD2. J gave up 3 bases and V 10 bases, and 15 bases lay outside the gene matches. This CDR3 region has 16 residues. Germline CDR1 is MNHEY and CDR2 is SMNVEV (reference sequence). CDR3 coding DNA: TGTGCCAACAGGTACGGTCATCTAGCGGGAGTCTACGAGCAGTACTTC. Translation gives CANRYGHLAGVYEQYF.

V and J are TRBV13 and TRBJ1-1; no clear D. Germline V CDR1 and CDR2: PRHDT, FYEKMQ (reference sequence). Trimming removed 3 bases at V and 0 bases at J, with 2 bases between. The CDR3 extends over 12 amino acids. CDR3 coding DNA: TGTGCCAGCAGCTTCGTGAACACTGAAGCTTTCTTT. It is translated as CASSFVNTEAFF.

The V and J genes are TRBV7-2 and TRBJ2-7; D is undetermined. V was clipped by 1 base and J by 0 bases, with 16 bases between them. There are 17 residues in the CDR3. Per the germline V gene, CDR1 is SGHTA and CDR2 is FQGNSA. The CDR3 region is CASSLGAPLRSSYEQYF. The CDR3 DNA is TGTGCCAGCAGCTTAGGAGCGCCACTCCGGAGCTCCTACGAGCAGTACTTC. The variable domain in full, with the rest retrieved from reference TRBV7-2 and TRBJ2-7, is GAGVSQSPSNKVTEKGKDVELRCDPISGHTALYWYRQSLGQGLEFLIYFQGNSAPDKSGLPSDRFSAERTGGSVSTLTIQRTQQEDSAVYLCASSLGAPLRSSYEQYFGPGTRLTVT.

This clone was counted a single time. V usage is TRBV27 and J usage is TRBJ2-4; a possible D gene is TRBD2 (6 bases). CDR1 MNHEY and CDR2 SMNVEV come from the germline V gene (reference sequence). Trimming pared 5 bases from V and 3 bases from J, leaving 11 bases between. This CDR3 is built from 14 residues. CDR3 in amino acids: CASSSPGLKNIQYF. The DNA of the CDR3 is TGTGCCAGCAGTAGTCCGGGACTCAAAAACATTCAGTACTTC.

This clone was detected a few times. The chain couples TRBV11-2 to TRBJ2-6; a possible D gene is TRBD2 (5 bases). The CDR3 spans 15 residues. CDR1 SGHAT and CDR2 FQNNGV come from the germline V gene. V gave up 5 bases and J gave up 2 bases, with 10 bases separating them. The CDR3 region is CASSSGGTGANVLTF. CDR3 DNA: TGTGCCAGCAGCAGTGGAGGCACTGGGGCCAACGTCCTGACTTTC.

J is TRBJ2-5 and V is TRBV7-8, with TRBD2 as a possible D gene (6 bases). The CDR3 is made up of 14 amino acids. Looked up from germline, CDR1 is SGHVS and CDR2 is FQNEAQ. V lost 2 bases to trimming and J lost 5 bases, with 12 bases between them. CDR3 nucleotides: TGTGCCAGCAGCTTAATCGGTCTAGCGGAGACCCAGTACTTC. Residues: CASSLIGLAETQYF.

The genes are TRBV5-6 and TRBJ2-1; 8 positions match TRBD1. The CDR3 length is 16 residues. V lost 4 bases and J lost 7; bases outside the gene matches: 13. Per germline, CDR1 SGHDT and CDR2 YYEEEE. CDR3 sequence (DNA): TGTGCCAGCAGCCCCCCATGGACAGGGAGGAGGAATGAGCAGTTCTTC. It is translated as CASSPPWTGRRNEQFF.

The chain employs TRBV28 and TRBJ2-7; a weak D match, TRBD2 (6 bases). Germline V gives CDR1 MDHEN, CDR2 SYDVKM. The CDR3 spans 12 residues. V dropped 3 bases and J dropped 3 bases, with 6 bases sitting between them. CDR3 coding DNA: TGTGCCAGCAGTTTGACTAGCTACGAGCAGTACTTC. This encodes CASSLTSYEQYF.

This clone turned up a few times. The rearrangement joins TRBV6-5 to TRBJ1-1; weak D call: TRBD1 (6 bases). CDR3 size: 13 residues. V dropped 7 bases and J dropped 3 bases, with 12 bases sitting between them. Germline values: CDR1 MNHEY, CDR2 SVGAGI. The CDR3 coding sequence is TGTGCCAGCACGGGCACAGGGTACACTGAAGCTTTCTTT. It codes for CASTGTGYTEAFF.

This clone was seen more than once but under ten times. CDR3 sequence reads: CASMLARTSGRRGSYEQYF. CDR3 bases: TGTGCCAGCATGTTAGCACGGACTAGCGGGAGGCGGGGTTCCTACGAGCAGTACTTC. V and J are TRBV6-7 and TRBJ2-7; TRBD2 matches 14 bases. TRBV6-7 is an ORF, and what it does is uncertain. This CDR3 has 19 residues. With V trimmed by 7 bases and J by 1 base, 15 bases remained unmatched.

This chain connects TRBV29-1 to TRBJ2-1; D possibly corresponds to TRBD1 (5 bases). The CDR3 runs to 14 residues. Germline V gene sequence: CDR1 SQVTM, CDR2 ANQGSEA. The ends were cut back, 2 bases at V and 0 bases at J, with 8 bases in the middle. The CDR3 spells CSVESDSSYNEQFF. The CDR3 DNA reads TGCAGCGTTGAAAGCGACAGCTCCTACAATGAGCAGTTCTTC.

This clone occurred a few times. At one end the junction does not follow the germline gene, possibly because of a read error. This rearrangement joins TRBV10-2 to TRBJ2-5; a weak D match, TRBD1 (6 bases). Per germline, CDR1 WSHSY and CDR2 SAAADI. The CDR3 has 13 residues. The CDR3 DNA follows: TGCGCCAGCAGTGCTCAGGGACAAGGGACCCAGTACTTC. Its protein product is CASSAQGQGTQYF.

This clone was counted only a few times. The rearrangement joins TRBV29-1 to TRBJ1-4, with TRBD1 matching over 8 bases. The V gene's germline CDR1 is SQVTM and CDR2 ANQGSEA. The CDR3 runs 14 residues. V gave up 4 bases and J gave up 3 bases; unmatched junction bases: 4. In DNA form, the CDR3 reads TGCAGCGTTGCCGGACAGGGCCCTAATGAAAAACTGTTTTTT. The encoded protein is CSVAGQGPNEKLFF.

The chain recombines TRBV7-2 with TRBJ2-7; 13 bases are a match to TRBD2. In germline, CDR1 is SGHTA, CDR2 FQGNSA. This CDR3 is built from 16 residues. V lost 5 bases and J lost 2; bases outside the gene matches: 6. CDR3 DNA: TGTGCCAGCAGCCCGTGGGGGACTAGCGGGACCTACGAGCAGTACTTC. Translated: CASSPWGTSGTYEQYF.

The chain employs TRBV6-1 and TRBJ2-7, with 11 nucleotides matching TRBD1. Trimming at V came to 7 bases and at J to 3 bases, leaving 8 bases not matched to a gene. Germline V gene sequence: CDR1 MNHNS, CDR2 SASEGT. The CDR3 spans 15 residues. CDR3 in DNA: TGTGCCAGCATCTCCGGGACAGGGGGAATCTACGAGCAGTACTTC. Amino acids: CASISGTGGIYEQYF.

CDR3 protein: CAYGGHWAEEKLFF. The CDR3, as DNA: TGCGCCTACGGAGGGCACTGGGCGGAAGAAAAACTGTTTTTT. This chain links TRBV10-1 with TRBJ1-4; D not resolved. The CDR3 totals 14 residues. The V end lost 11 bases, the J end lost 8 bases, and 21 bases lay between the germline ends. Germline-derived CDR1 and CDR2 are WNHNN and SYGVQD (reference sequence).

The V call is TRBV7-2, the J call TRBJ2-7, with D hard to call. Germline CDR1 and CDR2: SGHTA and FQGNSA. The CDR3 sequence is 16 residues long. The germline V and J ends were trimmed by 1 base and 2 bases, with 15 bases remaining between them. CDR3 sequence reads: CASSLVAYLTPYEQYF. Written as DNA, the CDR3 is TGTGCCAGCAGCTTAGTTGCCTACCTGACACCCTACGAGCAGTACTTC.

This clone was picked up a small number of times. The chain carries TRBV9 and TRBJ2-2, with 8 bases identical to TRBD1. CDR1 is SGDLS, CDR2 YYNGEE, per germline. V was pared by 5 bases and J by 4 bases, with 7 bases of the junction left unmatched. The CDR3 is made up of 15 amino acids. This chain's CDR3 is CASSWDQGATGELFF. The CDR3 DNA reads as TGTGCCAGCAGTTGGGACCAGGGGGCCACCGGGGAGCTGTTTTTT.

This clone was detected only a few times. DNA of the CDR3: TGTGCCAGCAGCTTATTGGGGGCTTGGGAGACCCAGTACTTC. Amino acid sequence: CASSLLGAWETQYF. The rearrangement uses TRBV7-2 and TRBJ2-5; D is perhaps TRBD1 (6 bases). The CDR3 has 14 amino acids. CDR1 is SGHTA and CDR2 is FQGNSA in the germline V gene. V lost 2 bases to trimming and J lost 5 bases, with 12 bases between them.

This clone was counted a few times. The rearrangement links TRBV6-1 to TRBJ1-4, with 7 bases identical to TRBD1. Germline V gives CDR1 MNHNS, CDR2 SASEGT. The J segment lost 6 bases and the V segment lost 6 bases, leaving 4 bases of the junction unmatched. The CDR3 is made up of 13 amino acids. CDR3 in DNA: TGTGCCAGCAGGCACAGGGGATATGAAAAACTGTTTTTT. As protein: CASRHRGYEKLFF.

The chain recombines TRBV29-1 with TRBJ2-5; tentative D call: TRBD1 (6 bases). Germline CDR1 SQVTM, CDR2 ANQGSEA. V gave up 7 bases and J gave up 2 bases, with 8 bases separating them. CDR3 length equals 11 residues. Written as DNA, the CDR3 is TGCAGCGGCGGACAGCAAGAGACCCAGTACTTC. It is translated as CSGGQQETQYF.

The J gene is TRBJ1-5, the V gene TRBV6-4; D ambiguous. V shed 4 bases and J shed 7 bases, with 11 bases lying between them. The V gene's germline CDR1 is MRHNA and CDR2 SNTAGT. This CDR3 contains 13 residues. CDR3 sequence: CASSVEGGQPQHF. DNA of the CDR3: TGTGCCAGCAGTGTGGAGGGTGGGCAGCCCCAGCATTTT.

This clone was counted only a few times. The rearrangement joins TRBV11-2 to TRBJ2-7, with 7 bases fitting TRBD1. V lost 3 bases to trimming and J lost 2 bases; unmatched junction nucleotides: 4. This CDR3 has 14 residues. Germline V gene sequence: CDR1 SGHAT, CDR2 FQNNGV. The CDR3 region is CASSLGQPPYEQYF. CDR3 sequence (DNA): TGTGCCAGCAGCTTGGGACAGCCCCCCTACGAGCAGTACTTC.